The clone carrying this T cell receptor (beta chain) was picked up a small number of times. The data were taken from a study of shared T cell receptors in the human thymus. CDR3 length: 13 residues. V dropped 8 bases and J dropped 3 bases, with 14 bases sitting between them. The germline V gene has CDR1 MNHNY and CDR2 SVGAGI (reference sequence). Generated by immunoSEQ multiplex PCR, the TCRdb table keeps only in-frame clones and is missing some. The sample shows about 660,000 clones, about 87% of them seen only once. These data also featured in a second study, about human thymus T cells.

Sequenced: thymocytes. This chain joins TRBV6-6 and TRBJ2-7; TRBD2 might be the D (7 bases). This clonotype was obtained from a boy under two years old with a congenital heart defect. The CDR3 reads CASGGGSRYEQYF. The CDR3 nucleotides are TGTGCCAGCGGGGGCGGGAGTCGCTACGAGCAGTACTTC.